These T cell receptor beta chains were read from a single sample in a study of PD-L1 blockade in urothelial cancer. Sequenced by immunoSEQ multiplex PCR; TCRdb stores in-frame clones only, minus some. The repertoire holds about 72,000 clones, with around 85% as singletons. The specimen was PBMCs, collected around atezolizumab (anti-PD-L1) treatment. These receptors came from a man in his sixties with urothelial cancer. Both conserved end residues are part of each CDR3. Each record gives: D gene, V gene, CDR3 length, J gene, CDR3 DNA, CDR3 protein. A D gene is named only where the DNA matches it firmly.

NA,TRBV7-2,15,TRBJ1-1,TGTGCCAGCAGCTTGGTTCGGGGGGGAGAAACTGAAGCTTTCTTT,CASSLVRGGETEAFF
TRBD1,TRBV7-9,14,TRBJ1-2,TGTGCCAGCAGCTTAGACTTAACAGGGGTGGGCTACACCTTC,CASSLDLTGVGYTF
TRBD1,TRBV30,14,TRBJ1-5,TGTGCCTGGAGCGCAGGGACAGGGCAACAGCCCCAGCATTTT,CAWSAGTGQQPQHF
TRBD2,TRBV15,16,TRBJ2-3,TGTGCCACCAGCAGATCTCTAGCGGGGGGGCAGGGTACGCAGTATTTT,CATSRSLAGGQGTQYF
TRBD1,TRBV5-1,13,TRBJ2-1,TGCGCCAGCAGCCCCCAGACAGGGGGAGTCCAGTTCTTC,CASSPQTGGVQFF
NA,TRBV18,14,TRBJ1-6,TGTGCCAGCTCACCGAAGGACTCCAATTCACCCCTCCACTTT,CASSPKDSNSPLHF
NA,TRBV21-1,17,TRBJ2-2,TGTGCCAGCAGCAACATACCGGGACAGGGCAATGCCGGGGAGCTGTTTTTT,CASSNIPGQGNAGELFF
NA,TRBV6-5,16,TRBJ1-1,TGTGCCAGCAGTTACTCGAGGTTTTGGCTGAACACTGAAGCTTTCTTT,CASSYSRFWLNTEAFF
TRBD2,TRBV11-2,17,TRBJ2-2,TGTGCCAGCAGCATCCGACTAGCAGATGTGAACACCGGGGAGCTGTTTTTT,CASSIRLADVNTGELFF
TRBD2,TRBV5-1,18,TRBJ2-3,TGCGCCAGCAGCTGGGGCGGGGGGCCGAATCTAAGGACAGATACGCAGTATTTT,CASSWGGGPNLRTDTQYF